These 30 T cell receptor beta chains came from one sample sequenced in a study of cytomegalovirus exposure and HLA in healthy donors. Primers included in the PCR were 60 Vbeta and 13 Jbeta primers. Using immunoSEQ multiplex PCR, the repertoire was profiled, and TCRdb retains in-frame clones only, with some absent. The repertoire holds about 35,000 clones, 80% seen once, with 6% in the top ten. What was sequenced was PBMCs. The receptor source for this set is a male donor in good health and CMV-seronegative.

Here the CDR3 DNA reads TGTGCCAGCAGTCAACCACGACAGGGTAACTACGAGCAGTACTTC. This gives the protein CASSQPRQGNYEQYF. This chain links TRBV6-6 with TRBJ2-7; 7 nucleotides align to TRBD1. The CDR3 spans 15 residues. V lost 5 bases and J lost 3; bases outside the gene matches: 10. Per germline, CDR1 MNHNY and CDR2 SVGAGI (reference sequence).

The V and J genes are TRBV19 and TRBJ1-2; 9 bases fit TRBD1. V shed 8 bases and J 9 bases; nucleotides not matched to a gene: 10. CDR1 is LNHDA and CDR2 is SQIVND in the germline V gene (reference sequence). The length of the CDR3 is 13 residues. In nucleotides, the CDR3 is TGTGCCAGTCGTACAGGACAGGGGTACAGCTACACCTTC. Its translation is CASRTGQGYSYTF.

The chain couples TRBV6-1 to TRBJ1-1; no reliable D call. The CDR3 covers 13 residues. In germline, CDR1 is MNHNS, CDR2 SASEGT. The V and J ends lost 3 bases and 1 base respectively, with 6 bases between them. CDR3 residues: CASSEPENTEAFF. The CDR3 bases are TGTGCCAGCAGTGAGCCAGAGAACACTGAAGCTTTCTTT.

The rearrangement uses TRBV5-6 and TRBJ1-4; a weak D match, TRBD1 (6 bases). Trimming stripped 4 bases from V and 5 bases from J, with 18 bases between. The CDR3 totals 16 residues. Germline V CDR1 and CDR2: SGHDT, YYEEEE. This CDR3 reads CASSRRGGAHNEKLFF. CDR3 DNA sequence: TGTGCCAGCAGCCGAAGGGGGGGAGCACACAATGAAAAACTGTTTTTT.

Only one count was recorded for this clone. The chain joins TRBV4-1 to TRBJ2-7; 8 bases are shared with TRBD2. V was pared by 3 bases and J by 1 base, with 11 bases of the junction left unmatched. CDR1 and CDR2 from the germline V gene are MGHRA and YSYEKL. The CDR3 spans 17 residues. The CDR3 is CASSQGPGLEVSYEQYF. The CDR3 DNA reads as TGCGCCAGCAGCCAGGGACCGGGACTAGAAGTTTCCTACGAGCAGTACTTC.

The V and J genes are TRBV6-5 and TRBJ1-3; TRBD1 agrees at 9 bases. With 3 bases clipped from V and 4 bases from J, the junction kept 7 bases outside the gene matches. Germline values: CDR1 MNHEY, CDR2 SVGAGI. The CDR3 is 16 residues long. The CDR3 spells CASSYSRTGDGNTIYF. The CDR3 DNA sequence: TGTGCCAGCAGTTATTCACGGACAGGGGACGGAAACACCATATATTTT.

This clone was found once. The chain links TRBV7-9 to TRBJ1-6, with D unresolved. This CDR3 region has 13 residues. Looked up from germline, CDR1 is SEHNR and CDR2 is FQNEAQ (reference sequence). Trimming took 5 bases from V and 9 from J, leaving 11 bases between them. The CDR3 DNA follows: TGTGCCAGCAGCCTCGAAGGCGGTTCACCCCTCCACTTT. Residues: CASSLEGGSPLHF.

This chain connects TRBV7-9 to TRBJ2-1; a possible D gene is TRBD1 (6 bases). V lost 1 base and J lost 9, with 13 bases in between. There are 14 residues in the CDR3. Germline-derived CDR1 and CDR2 are SEHNR and FQNEAQ (reference sequence). CDR3: CASSLGGTLAEQFF. The CDR3 nucleotides are TGTGCCAGCAGCTTAGGTGGGACATTAGCTGAGCAGTTCTTC. The full variable domain, completed using reference TRBV7-9 and TRBJ2-1, is DTGVSQNPRHKITKRGQNVTFRCDPISEHNRLYWYRQTLGQGPEFLTYFQNEAQLEKSRLLSDRFSAERPKGSFSTLEIQRTEQGDSAMYLCASSLGGTLAEQFFGPGTRLTVL.

The gene calls are TRBV4-1 and TRBJ2-5, with 15 bases identical to TRBD2. After removal of 4 bases from V and 2 bases from J, the junction contained 2 bases not matched to a gene. CDR3 length: 16 residues. Germline V CDR1 and CDR2: MGHRA, YSYEKL. The CDR3 DNA reads TGCGCCAGCAGCCGAGGACTAGCGGGGGGGCAAGAGACCCAGTACTTC. It encodes CASSRGLAGGQETQYF.

This chain connects TRBV7-2 to TRBJ1-1; tentatively, D is TRBD1 (6 bases). CDR1 is SGHTA, CDR2 FQGNSA, per germline. This CDR3 spans 14 amino acids. Trimming took 3 bases from V and 0 from J, leaving 8 bases between them. The chain's CDR3 is CASSLDSMNTEAFF. CDR3 nucleotides: TGTGCCAGCAGCTTGGACAGCATGAACACTGAAGCTTTCTTT.

The chain has TRBV9 and TRBJ1-1, with D tentatively TRBD1 (6 bases). The CDR3 consists of 14 residues. The V end was cut by 3 bases, the J end by 3 bases, with 12 bases between. The germline V gene has CDR1 SGDLS and CDR2 YYNGEE. CDR3 nucleotides: TGTGCCAGCAGCGCCACCACAGGGTACACTGAAGCTTTCTTT. Its translation is CASSATTGYTEAFF.

This chain links TRBV7-8 with TRBJ2-7; maybe TRBD1 (6 bases). The CDR3 totals 14 residues. Deletions cut 1 base from V and 2 bases from J, with 9 bases between. Germline CDR1 SGHVS, CDR2 FQNEAQ. CDR3 DNA sequence: TGTGCCAGCAGCTTAGGAACAGGGCCCTACGAGCAGTACTTC. Its translation: CASSLGTGPYEQYF.

This rearrangement joins TRBV5-1 to TRBJ2-3, with 8 bases matching TRBD1. Trimming cost V 4 bases and J 3 bases; bases outside gene matches: 10. This CDR3 has 16 amino acids. CDR1 is SGHRS, CDR2 YFSETQ, per germline. The CDR3 DNA reads TGCGCCAGCAGCGGGAAGTTTGACAGGGGAACAGATACGCAGTATTTT. It encodes CASSGKFDRGTDTQYF.

This clone was recorded a few times. The CDR3 bases are TGTGCCAGCAAAACCCCGGGGTCTGATGGCTACACCTTC. It yields the protein CASKTPGSDGYTF. J is TRBJ1-2 and V is TRBV6-1, with no clear D. The CDR3 runs 13 residues. The germline V and J ends were trimmed by 7 bases and 6 bases, with 15 bases remaining between them. Germline CDR1 and CDR2: MNHNS and SASEGT.

J is TRBJ2-3 and V is TRBV30; D not certain. The germline V and J ends were trimmed by 4 bases and 2 bases, with 10 bases remaining between them. Germline V lookup: CDR1 GTSNPN, CDR2 SVGIG (reference sequence). The CDR3 length is 13 residues. The CDR3 DNA reads as TGTGCCTGGAAGGAGCCCTCCACAGATACGCAGTATTTT. This sequence encodes CAWKEPSTDTQYF.

The chain uses TRBV7-2 and TRBJ1-1; 10 bases are shared with TRBD1. Trimming removed 5 bases from V and 5 bases from J; junction bases left unmatched: 2. The CDR3 sequence is 13 residues long. Germline V lookup: CDR1 SGHTA, CDR2 FQGNSA. DNA of the CDR3: TGTGCCAGCAGCCGACAGGGGGCGACTGAAGCTTTCTTT. This codes for CASSRQGATEAFF.

The chain joins TRBV15 to TRBJ2-7; TRBD1 is a possible D gene (6 bases). The CDR3 length is 15 residues. CDR1 is LNHNV, CDR2 YYDKDF, per germline (reference sequence). The germline V and J ends were trimmed by 0 bases and 2 bases, with 11 bases remaining between them. CDR3 in amino acids: CATSRDNDRPYEQYF. Written as DNA, the CDR3 is TGTGCCACCAGCAGAGATAACGACAGGCCCTACGAGCAGTACTTC.

This rearrangement joins TRBV5-1 to TRBJ1-5; 8 nucleotides align to TRBD1. V shed 3 bases, J shed 0 bases, and the junction held 2 bases outside the gene matches. The CDR3 contains 15 residues. The germline CDR1 and CDR2 sequences are SGHRS and YFSETQ. The CDR3 loop is CASSWTGNSNQPQHF. The CDR3 DNA reads as TGCGCCAGCAGCTGGACAGGGAATAGCAATCAGCCCCAGCATTTT. The full variable domain, with the rest looked up from reference TRBV5-1 and TRBJ1-5, is KAGVTQTPRYLIKTRGQQVTLSCSPISGHRSVSWYQQTPGQGLQFLFEYFSETQRNKGNFPGRFSGRQFSNSRSEMNVSTLELGDSALYLCASSWTGNSNQPQHFGDGTRLSIL.

In this sample, this clone turned up a few times. The chain joins TRBV6-6 to TRBJ1-5; D perhaps matches TRBD1 (6 bases). Trimming removed 7 bases at V and 4 bases at J, with 17 bases between. This CDR3 comprises 15 residues. CDR1 is MNHNY and CDR2 is SVGAGI in the germline V gene (reference sequence). DNA for the CDR3: TGTGCCAGCACCCAGTCGGGGGGCGGGAATCAGCCCCAGCATTTT. Its translation is CASTQSGGGNQPQHF.

This clone was observed once. The V and J genes are TRBV28 and TRBJ1-6; D perhaps matches TRBD1 (5 bases). CDR3 length equals 14 residues. Germline V gene lookup returns CDR1 MDHEN and CDR2 SYDVKM. Between the trimmed V and J ends, which lost 2 bases and 12 bases, there was a span of 14 bases. The CDR3 spells CASSLTAGLGPLHF. The CDR3 DNA reads TGTGCCAGCAGTTTAACGGCAGGGCTTGGACCCCTCCACTTT.

The chain recombines TRBV6-5 with TRBJ1-2; 10 positions agree with TRBD1. Trimming at V came to 6 bases and at J to 3 bases, leaving 7 bases not matched to a gene. The CDR3 totals 15 residues. CDR1 and CDR2 (germline): MNHEY, SVGAGI. CDR3 sequence: CASRLRQGAYYGYTF. The CDR3 DNA follows: TGTGCCAGCAGGTTAAGACAGGGGGCTTACTATGGCTACACCTTC.

The chain is built from TRBV30 and TRBJ2-7, with D unresolved. Trimming shortened V by 1 base and J by 7 bases, and 17 bases separated the two germline ends. The CDR3 sequence is 14 residues long. CDR1 GTSNPN and CDR2 SVGIG come from the germline V gene (reference sequence). The CDR3: CAWSAGSYLREQYF. As DNA, the CDR3 is TGTGCCTGGAGTGCCGGGTCATACCTACGGGAGCAGTACTTC. Full variable domain (missing parts from reference TRBV30 and TRBJ2-7): SQTIHQWPATLVQPVGSPLSLECTVEGTSNPNLYWYRQAAGRGLQLLFYSVGIGQISSEVPQNLSASRPQDRQFILSSKKLLLSDSGFYLCAWSAGSYLREQYFGPGTRLTVT.

The rearrangement uses TRBV27 and TRBJ2-5; 9 bases are shared with TRBD2. The CDR3 is made up of 14 amino acids. The V segment lost 7 bases and the J segment 4 bases; nucleotides outside the gene matches: 7. The germline CDR1 and CDR2 sequences are MNHEY and SMNVEV (reference sequence). In DNA, the CDR3 is TGTGCCAGCAAAATAGCGGGAGAGGGAGAGACCCAGTACTTC. Amino acids: CASKIAGEGETQYF.

The J gene is TRBJ1-1, the V gene TRBV4-2, with 9 bases lining up with TRBD1. The CDR3 totals 15 residues. Germline loops: CDR1 LGHNA, CDR2 YNFKEQ. After removal of 5 bases from V and 2 bases from J, the junction contained 6 bases not matched to a gene. Here the CDR3 reads CASSIHRGLNTEAFF. CDR3 nucleotide sequence: TGTGCCAGCAGCATTCACAGGGGGCTTAACACTGAAGCTTTCTTT.

This chain uses TRBV25-1 with TRBJ2-7; 7 bases are shared with TRBD1. Trimming took 4 bases from V and 6 from J; bases not matched to a gene: 12. Germline V CDR1 and CDR2: MGHDK, SYGVNS. CDR3 length equals 15 residues. In DNA, the CDR3 is TGTGCCAGCAGTGGCCGGGACAGTGGCCCCCTCGAGCAGTACTTC. Translation gives CASSGRDSGPLEQYF.

The chain has TRBV6-1 and TRBJ1-1; D perhaps matches TRBD1 (6 bases). The germline CDR1 and CDR2 sequences are MNHNS and SASEGT. The CDR3 spans 14 residues. Trimming stripped 4 bases from V and 0 bases from J, with 9 bases between. In DNA, the CDR3 is TGTGCCAGCAGTGTCGGGACACTGAACACTGAAGCTTTCTTT. Encoded protein: CASSVGTLNTEAFF.

The chain uses TRBV9 and TRBJ2-3, with a possible D match to TRBD2 (6 bases). The CDR3 loop spans 15 amino acids. The V and J ends lost 0 bases and 2 bases respectively, with 10 bases between them. CDR1 and CDR2 from the germline V gene are SGDLS and YYNGEE. The CDR3 reads CASSVGVAVTDTQYF. The CDR3 bases are TGTGCCAGCAGCGTAGGGGTAGCGGTCACAGATACGCAGTATTTT.

This clone was detected a few times. The chain carries TRBV4-1 and TRBJ2-1; the match to TRBD1 covers 9 bases. V was clipped by 0 bases and J by 5 bases; unmatched bases: 2. CDR3 size: 15 residues. Germline CDR1 is MGHRA and CDR2 is YSYEKL. CDR3 DNA sequence: TGCGCCAGCAGCCAAGATGGGACAGGGAACAATGAGCAGTTCTTC. Amino acids: CASSQDGTGNNEQFF.

The rearrangement uses TRBV7-9 and TRBJ1-5; D gene uncertain. Germline V gives CDR1 SEHNR, CDR2 FQNEAQ (reference sequence). V was shortened by 1 base and J by 0 bases, with 16 bases between the two germline ends. The CDR3 is 18 residues long. The CDR3: CASSLGPSSRVSNQPQHF. In DNA, the CDR3 is TGTGCCAGCAGCTTAGGGCCATCCAGTCGGGTTAGCAATCAGCCCCAGCATTTT. The full variable domain, rest sourced from reference TRBV7-9 and TRBJ1-5, is DTGVSQNPRHKITKRGQNVTFRCDPISEHNRLYWYRQTLGQGPEFLTYFQNEAQLEKSRLLSDRFSAERPKGSFSTLEIQRTEQGDSAMYLCASSLGPSSRVSNQPQHFGDGTRLSIL.

The chain joins TRBV28 to TRBJ1-6; 7 bases agree with TRBD1. The CDR3 has 14 amino acids. From germline, CDR1 is MDHEN and CDR2 SYDVKM. The J segment lost 10 bases and the V segment lost 6 bases, leaving 9 bases of the junction unmatched. CDR3 nucleotides: TGTGCCAGCAGCACAGGGGAAGAGGGCTCACCCCTCCACTTT. Its protein product is CASSTGEEGSPLHF.